This T cell receptor beta chain stems from a study of beta chain features in type 1 diabetes. The germline CDR1 and CDR2 sequences are LNHDA and SQIVND (reference sequence). This CDR3 is built from 16 residues. Unmatched junction bases numbered 4, after V lost 0 bases and J lost 4 bases. The isolated RNA, all of it, was reverse transcribed, so expressed TCRB transcripts were what got sequenced. Clones were sequenced by immunoSEQ multiplex PCR, and TCRdb holds only the in-frame ones, with some missing. This table holds a few hundred thousand clones, over 8.5% found once. Study-level points and caveats: Moderate but significant shortening of TCRB CDR3s was recorded in all four CD4+ subsets from Type 1 diabetes patients.

In this sample, this clone turned up many times. Its cognate antigen is unknown. The V gene is TRBV19, the J gene TRBJ2-1, with 9 bases aligning to TRBD2. Sequencing was performed on central memory CD4+ T cells from blood. This clonotype was sampled from a man aged 25-40 years with type 1 diabetes. This CDR3 is CASSIDLTSGYNEQFF. The DNA of the CDR3 is TGTGCCAGTAGTATAGATCTGACTAGCGGTTACAATGAGCAGTTCTTC.